The T cell receptor (beta chain) under discussion was sequenced for a study of cytomegalovirus exposure and HLA in healthy donors. Whole-study context: The study's early data release held 75 million to 95 million unique TCRs from HLA-typed donors. Study observations and caveats: Trimming of TCR beta V- and J-genes showed a link, identified in a later analysis, to a missense DCLRE1C variant.

The PCR made use of 60 Vbeta and 13 Jbeta primers. Some clones are missing from TCRdb's copy, which holds only in-frame ones; the method was immunoSEQ multiplex PCR. The data show hundreds of thousands of clones, about 87% seen once. This clone was seen once. Its antigen is still unknown. This CDR3 region has 16 residues. The specimen sequenced was PBMCs. The chain links TRBV21-1 to TRBJ2-7; TRBD1, the table's D call, was not compared with the DNA. TRBV21-1 is reported as a pseudogene. The sequence came from a woman in her late teens or twenties in good health and CMV-seronegative. The CDR3 sequence is CASSKPPDRRSYEQYF. The CDR3 bases are TGTGCCAGCAGCAAGCCACCGGACAGGAGGTCCTACGAGCAGTACTTC.